The rows below give T cell receptor beta chains drawn from one sample of a study of shared clonotypes between healthy human individuals. Clones were sequenced by immunoSEQ multiplex PCR, and TCRdb holds only the in-frame ones, with some missing. The data contain roughly 2 million clones, less than 95% of them singletons. The sequenced material came from naive CD8+ T cells sorted from blood. Receptors originate from a man younger than 30 in good health. The CDR3 runs from the conserved cysteine through the conserved F or W. D genes are given only for firm matches. Rows give clone size only sometimes, using once, few, many, or a class for an expanded clone.

CDR3nt: TGTGCCAGCAGCTTTAGCGGGGGGAGTACAGATACGCAGTATTTT; CDR3aa: CASSFSGGSTDTQYF; d_gene: TRBD2; v_gene: TRBV11-2; abundance: -; j_gene: TRBJ2-3
CDR3nt: TGTGCCATCAGAGCACTAGGGTCCTACGAGCAGTACTTC; CDR3aa: CAIRALGSYEQYF; d_gene: -; v_gene: TRBV10-3; abundance: -; j_gene: TRBJ2-7
CDR3nt: TGTGCCAGCAGTGAATTAGGACAGGGGTATGGGACCCAGTACTTC; CDR3aa: CASSELGQGYGTQYF; d_gene: TRBD1; v_gene: TRBV2; abundance: -; j_gene: TRBJ2-5
CDR3nt: TGTGCCAGCGCTTCCCGGGCCCTCTCCTACGAGCAGTACTTC; CDR3aa: CASASRALSYEQYF; d_gene: -; v_gene: TRBV28; abundance: -; j_gene: TRBJ2-7
CDR3nt: TGTGCCAGCAGCCCTATTTCGGCGGGAGGTTACGACGAGCAGTACTTC; CDR3aa: CASSPISAGGYDEQYF; d_gene: TRBD2; v_gene: TRBV5-6; abundance: -; j_gene: TRBJ2-7
CDR3nt: TGTGCCAGCAGTCAAGTAGGGACAGTTCCTTACGAGCAGTACTTC; CDR3aa: CASSQVGTVPYEQYF; d_gene: TRBD1; v_gene: TRBV7-6; abundance: -; j_gene: TRBJ2-7
CDR3nt: TGTGCCAGCAGCACCTGGGGACTCCAGCCCAACAATGAGCAGTTCTTC; CDR3aa: CASSTWGLQPNNEQFF; d_gene: -; v_gene: TRBV5-4; abundance: -; j_gene: TRBJ2-1
CDR3nt: TGTGCCAGCAGTGCCGATCAGGCCCCGGTGTCCTATGGCTACACCTTC; CDR3aa: CASSADQAPVSYGYTF; d_gene: -; v_gene: TRBV2; abundance: few; j_gene: TRBJ1-2
CDR3nt: TGTGCCAGCAGCTATTACAGGGATGTCCAAGAGACCCAGTACTTC; CDR3aa: CASSYYRDVQETQYF; d_gene: -; v_gene: TRBV7-2; abundance: -; j_gene: TRBJ2-5
CDR3nt: TGTGCCAGCAGCCCTTGGGCGGGAGAGGGTAATGAGCAGTTCTTC; CDR3aa: CASSPWAGEGNEQFF; d_gene: TRBD2; v_gene: TRBV9; abundance: -; j_gene: TRBJ2-1
CDR3nt: TGCGCCAGCAGTCCCCGGGACATCAAAATCACAGATACGCAGTATTTT; CDR3aa: CASSPRDIKITDTQYF; d_gene: -; v_gene: TRBV5-1; abundance: -; j_gene: TRBJ2-3
CDR3nt: TGTGCCAGCAGGGGCGAGGCCACTGAAGCTTTCTTT; CDR3aa: CASRGEATEAFF; d_gene: -; v_gene: TRBV5-4; abundance: once; j_gene: TRBJ1-1
CDR3nt: TGTGCCAGCAGCTTCGGGCCCAATGAAAAACTGTTTTTT; CDR3aa: CASSFGPNEKLFF; d_gene: -; v_gene: TRBV5-6; abundance: once; j_gene: TRBJ1-4
CDR3nt: TGTGCCAGAAGCCTGACCCACCGACGAGCGGAAGGGACTAGCGGGAGGGCCCTGTACGAGCAGTACTTC; CDR3aa: CARSLTHRRAEGTSGRALYEQYF; d_gene: TRBD2; v_gene: TRBV5-3; abundance: -; j_gene: TRBJ2-7
CDR3nt: TGTGCCAGCAGTAGGACTAGCGGCCCTTACAATGAGCAGTTCTTC; CDR3aa: CASSRTSGPYNEQFF; d_gene: TRBD2; v_gene: TRBV2; abundance: -; j_gene: TRBJ2-1
CDR3nt: TGTGCCAGCAGCTTATCGGTCGGACCAGCCTACGAGCAGTACTTC; CDR3aa: CASSLSVGPAYEQYF; d_gene: -; v_gene: TRBV7-8; abundance: once; j_gene: TRBJ2-7
CDR3nt: TGTGCCAGCTCTCGGACAGGGGACCCAGATACGCAGTATTTT; CDR3aa: CASSRTGDPDTQYF; d_gene: TRBD1; v_gene: TRBV18; abundance: -; j_gene: TRBJ2-3
CDR3nt: TGTGCCAGCAGCCCGAAGTCAGGGGGCTCCTACAATGAGCAGTTCTTC; CDR3aa: CASSPKSGGSYNEQFF; d_gene: TRBD1; v_gene: TRBV9; abundance: -; j_gene: TRBJ2-1
CDR3nt: TGTGCCAGCAGCCCCGAGATGGCCTACGAGCAGTACTTC; CDR3aa: CASSPEMAYEQYF; d_gene: -; v_gene: TRBV11-2; abundance: -; j_gene: TRBJ2-7
CDR3nt: TGTGCCAGCAGTTTCGAGACAGGCTTTACTAGCACAGATACGCAGTATTTT; CDR3aa: CASSFETGFTSTDTQYF; d_gene: -; v_gene: TRBV28; abundance: -; j_gene: TRBJ2-3
CDR3nt: TGTGCCATCAGGAGACAGGAGAGCACAGATACGCAGTATTTT; CDR3aa: CAIRRQESTDTQYF; d_gene: -; v_gene: TRBV10-3; abundance: once; j_gene: TRBJ2-3
CDR3nt: TGTGCCAGTAGTATCCTAGCGGGGGCCCAAGAGACCCAGTACTTC; CDR3aa: CASSILAGAQETQYF; d_gene: TRBD2; v_gene: TRBV19; abundance: -; j_gene: TRBJ2-5
CDR3nt: TGTGCCAGCAGCCCCCAGGGGGGGTTAGAAAACACCATATATTTT; CDR3aa: CASSPQGGLENTIYF; d_gene: TRBD1; v_gene: TRBV9; abundance: -; j_gene: TRBJ1-3
CDR3nt: TGTGCCAGCAGATCGGACGACCTGTACGAGCAGTACTTC; CDR3aa: CASRSDDLYEQYF; d_gene: -; v_gene: TRBV6-1; abundance: -; j_gene: TRBJ2-7
CDR3nt: TGTGCCAGCAGCCCTGGGACTAGCGGCACAGATACGCAGTATTTT; CDR3aa: CASSPGTSGTDTQYF; d_gene: TRBD2; v_gene: TRBV6-4; abundance: -; j_gene: TRBJ2-3
CDR3nt: TGTGCCAACTGGGGGTGGAGCGGGGCCTACAATGAGCAGTTCTTC; CDR3aa: CANWGWSGAYNEQFF; d_gene: TRBD2; v_gene: TRBV27; abundance: -; j_gene: TRBJ2-1
CDR3nt: TGCGCCAGCAAAGACTCGGACAGGGCCTACGAGCAGTACTTC; CDR3aa: CASKDSDRAYEQYF; d_gene: TRBD1; v_gene: TRBV10-2; abundance: -; j_gene: TRBJ2-7
CDR3nt: TGCGCCAGCAGCCAAGGGACTAGCCCGACTGGATGGACCTACGAGCAGTACTTC; CDR3aa: CASSQGTSPTGWTYEQYF; d_gene: TRBD2; v_gene: TRBV4-3; abundance: -; j_gene: TRBJ2-7
CDR3nt: TGTGCCAGCAGCTTGGCCGGATCGGAGGGGGAAGGCCTTGGTTATGGCTACACCTTC; CDR3aa: CASSLAGSEGEGLGYGYTF; d_gene: -; v_gene: TRBV5-6; abundance: -; j_gene: TRBJ1-2
CDR3nt: TGTGCCAGCAGCTTAGGTCCCCTCTACACCGGGGAGCTGTTTTTT; CDR3aa: CASSLGPLYTGELFF; d_gene: -; v_gene: TRBV7-3; abundance: -; j_gene: TRBJ2-2
CDR3nt: TGCGCCAGCAGCTTTTCAGGGTTCGACGAGCAGTACTTC; CDR3aa: CASSFSGFDEQYF; d_gene: -; v_gene: TRBV5-1; abundance: -; j_gene: TRBJ2-7
CDR3nt: TGTGCCATCAGTCCGGGACTAGCGGGAGAACGCCCCACCGGGGAGCTGTTTTTT; CDR3aa: CAISPGLAGERPTGELFF; d_gene: TRBD2; v_gene: TRBV10-3; abundance: -; j_gene: TRBJ2-2
CDR3nt: TGTGCCAGCAGTGAGGTGGGGTCGGGACAGCCCCAGCATTTT; CDR3aa: CASSEVGSGQPQHF; d_gene: -; v_gene: TRBV6-4; abundance: -; j_gene: TRBJ1-5
CDR3nt: TGTGCCAGTAGTATCCAGTCCAATCAGCCCCAGCATTTT; CDR3aa: CASSIQSNQPQHF; d_gene: -; v_gene: TRBV19; abundance: few; j_gene: TRBJ1-5
CDR3nt: TGCGCCAGCAGCTTGACAGGGGGGTCGGCTGGAAACACCATATATTTT; CDR3aa: CASSLTGGSAGNTIYF; d_gene: TRBD1; v_gene: TRBV5-1; abundance: -; j_gene: TRBJ1-3
CDR3nt: TGCGCCAGCAGCCAAGAAGTTGTGGACCCCAAAGGGGCTGAAGCTTTCTTT; CDR3aa: CASSQEVVDPKGAEAFF; d_gene: -; v_gene: TRBV4-1; abundance: -; j_gene: TRBJ1-1
CDR3nt: TGTGCCAGCAGTTACTTGCCTACCGCGGGCACTGAAGCTTTCTTT; CDR3aa: CASSYLPTAGTEAFF; d_gene: -; v_gene: TRBV6-5; abundance: -; j_gene: TRBJ1-1
CDR3nt: TGTGCCAGCAGCTTGGTCCAGGACTCCTACGAGCAGTACTTC; CDR3aa: CASSLVQDSYEQYF; d_gene: -; v_gene: TRBV5-4; abundance: -; j_gene: TRBJ2-7
CDR3nt: TGTGCCATCAGTGCGGCTAGCGGTAGCACAGATACGCAGTATTTT; CDR3aa: CAISAASGSTDTQYF; d_gene: TRBD2; v_gene: TRBV10-3; abundance: -; j_gene: TRBJ2-3
CDR3nt: TGTGCCAGCAGCTTAGACAGTAGCATGAACACTGAAGCTTTCTTT; CDR3aa: CASSLDSSMNTEAFF; d_gene: -; v_gene: TRBV11-3; abundance: -; j_gene: TRBJ1-1
CDR3nt: TGTGCCAGCAGTTACGGGGGGCGGAACGAGCAGTACTTC; CDR3aa: CASSYGGRNEQYF; d_gene: -; v_gene: TRBV6-5; abundance: -; j_gene: TRBJ2-7
CDR3nt: TGTGCCAGCAGCCCGATGGCGGGGGTTGACAATGAGCAGTTCTTC; CDR3aa: CASSPMAGVDNEQFF; d_gene: TRBD2; v_gene: TRBV7-6; abundance: -; j_gene: TRBJ2-1
CDR3nt: TGTGCCAGCAGCCAAGTTAGTAGAGGGGCAACTAATGAAAAACTGTTTTTT; CDR3aa: CASSQVSRGATNEKLFF; d_gene: -; v_gene: TRBV4-2; abundance: -; j_gene: TRBJ1-4
CDR3nt: TGTGCCAGCAGTTTCCCGGCGGAGCCCCTCCACTTT; CDR3aa: CASSFPAEPLHF; d_gene: -; v_gene: TRBV27; abundance: -; j_gene: TRBJ1-6
CDR3nt: TGCGCCAGCAGCCAGGATATCCCCGGGACTGAAGCTTTCTTT; CDR3aa: CASSQDIPGTEAFF; d_gene: -; v_gene: TRBV4-1; abundance: -; j_gene: TRBJ1-1
CDR3nt: TGTGCCAGCAGCGGGAACCTAGCGGCCCTGGCGGATGAGCAGTTCTTC; CDR3aa: CASSGNLAALADEQFF; d_gene: TRBD2; v_gene: TRBV5-6; abundance: -; j_gene: TRBJ2-1
CDR3nt: TGTGCCAGCAGCTTGGAGAAAGCAGAGCAGTTCTTC; CDR3aa: CASSLEKAEQFF; d_gene: -; v_gene: TRBV5-5; abundance: -; j_gene: TRBJ2-1
CDR3nt: TGTGCCAGCAGCTTGGGGGCCACCAGCCCGTTC; CDR3aa: CASSLGATSPF; d_gene: -; v_gene: TRBV5-8; abundance: -; j_gene: TRBJ1-2
CDR3nt: TGTGCCAGCAGCCCGGGACCCTCCGAGCAGTACTTC; CDR3aa: CASSPGPSEQYF; d_gene: -; v_gene: TRBV5-6; abundance: -; j_gene: TRBJ2-7
CDR3nt: TGTGCCAGCAGCTTAATATCCGGGGAGCTGTTTTTT; CDR3aa: CASSLISGELFF; d_gene: -; v_gene: TRBV7-9; abundance: -; j_gene: TRBJ2-2
CDR3nt: TGTGCCAGCAGTTACTCGAGGGGGTTTAGGGACACTGAAGCTTTCTTT; CDR3aa: CASSYSRGFRDTEAFF; d_gene: -; v_gene: TRBV6-5; abundance: -; j_gene: TRBJ1-1
CDR3nt: TGTGCCAGCAGGCCTACAGGGGGTACCGGGGAGCTGTTTTTT; CDR3aa: CASRPTGGTGELFF; d_gene: TRBD1; v_gene: TRBV28; abundance: once; j_gene: TRBJ2-2
CDR3nt: TGTGCCAGCAGCTTAACGTTACGGGCCAGCGAGTCCACAGATACGCAGTATTTT; CDR3aa: CASSLTLRASESTDTQYF; d_gene: -; v_gene: TRBV7-3; abundance: -; j_gene: TRBJ2-3
CDR3nt: TGTGCCAGCAGAGGGGGACGGCGGTTCACCTCCTACGAGCAGTACTTC; CDR3aa: CASRGGRRFTSYEQYF; d_gene: -; v_gene: TRBV11-2; abundance: once; j_gene: TRBJ2-7
CDR3nt: TGCGCCAGCAGCCAAGAAAATCCTACTCATGGGAAAAAGAATGAGCAGTTCTTC; CDR3aa: CASSQENPTHGKKNEQFF; d_gene: -; v_gene: TRBV4-3; abundance: -; j_gene: TRBJ2-1
CDR3nt: TGTGCCAGCAGCCTCGAAAGCACAGATACGCAGTATTTT; CDR3aa: CASSLESTDTQYF; d_gene: -; v_gene: TRBV13; abundance: -; j_gene: TRBJ2-3
CDR3nt: TGTGCCAGCACCCTAGACAGGAAGATGGATGAAAAACTGTTTTTT; CDR3aa: CASTLDRKMDEKLFF; d_gene: -; v_gene: TRBV7-9; abundance: -; j_gene: TRBJ1-4
CDR3nt: TGTGCCAGCGGTGATTGGAGGGGCTCCCAAAACACCATATATTTT; CDR3aa: CASGDWRGSQNTIYF; d_gene: -; v_gene: TRBV28; abundance: -; j_gene: TRBJ1-3
CDR3nt: TGTGCCAGCAGTTCATCCCGAGAGGGGGCGGGTTACAATGAGCAGTTCTTC; CDR3aa: CASSSSREGAGYNEQFF; d_gene: TRBD1; v_gene: TRBV28; abundance: -; j_gene: TRBJ2-1